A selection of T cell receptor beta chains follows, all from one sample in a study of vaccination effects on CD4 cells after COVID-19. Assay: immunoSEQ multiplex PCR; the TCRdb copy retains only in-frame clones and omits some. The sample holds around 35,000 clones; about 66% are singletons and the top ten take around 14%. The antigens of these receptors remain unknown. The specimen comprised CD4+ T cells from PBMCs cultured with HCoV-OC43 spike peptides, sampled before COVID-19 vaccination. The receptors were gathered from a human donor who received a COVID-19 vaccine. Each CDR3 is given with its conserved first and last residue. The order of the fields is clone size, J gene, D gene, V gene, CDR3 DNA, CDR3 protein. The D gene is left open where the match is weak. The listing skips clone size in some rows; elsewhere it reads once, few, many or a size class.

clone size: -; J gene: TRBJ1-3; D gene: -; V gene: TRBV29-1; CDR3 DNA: TGCAGCGTTTGGTCTTCTGGAAACACCATATATTTT; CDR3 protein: CSVWSSGNTIYF
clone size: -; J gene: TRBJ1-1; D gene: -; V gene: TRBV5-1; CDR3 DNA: TGCGCCAGCAGCTTGGTGGGGCATGGAACTGAAGCTTTCTTT; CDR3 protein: CASSLVGHGTEAFF
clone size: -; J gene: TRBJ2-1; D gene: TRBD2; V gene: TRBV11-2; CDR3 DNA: TGTGCCAGCAGCTTCCACCAAATAGCGGGAGCCAATGAGCAGTTCTTC; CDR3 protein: CASSFHQIAGANEQFF
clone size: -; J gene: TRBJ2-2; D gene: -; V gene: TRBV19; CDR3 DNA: TGTGCCAGTAGTGGTGCGGCCGCGAACACCGGGGAGCTGTTTTTT; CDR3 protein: CASSGAAANTGELFF
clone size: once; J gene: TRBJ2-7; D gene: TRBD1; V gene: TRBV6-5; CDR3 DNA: TGTGCCAGCTTCGGGACAGGGACATACGAGCAGTACTTC; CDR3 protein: CASFGTGTYEQYF
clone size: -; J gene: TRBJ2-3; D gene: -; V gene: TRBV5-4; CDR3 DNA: TGTGCCAGCAGCTTGGAGGGATACACAGATACGCAGTATTTT; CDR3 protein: CASSLEGYTDTQYF
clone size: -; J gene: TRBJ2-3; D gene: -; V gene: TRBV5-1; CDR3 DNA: TGCGCCAGCAGCCTCCAGGATCGCACAGATACGCAGTATTTT; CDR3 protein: CASSLQDRTDTQYF
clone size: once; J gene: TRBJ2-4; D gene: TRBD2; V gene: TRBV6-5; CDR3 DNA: TGTGCCAGCAGGGTAGCGGGAGGGGGGAACATTCAGTACTTC; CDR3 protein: CASRVAGGGNIQYF
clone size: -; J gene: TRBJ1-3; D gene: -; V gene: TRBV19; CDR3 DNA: TGTGCCAGTAGTATGACCCCCCAAGGGAGCTCTGGAAACACCATATATTTT; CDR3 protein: CASSMTPQGSSGNTIYF
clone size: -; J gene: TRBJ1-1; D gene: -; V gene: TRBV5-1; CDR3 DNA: TGCGCCAGCAGCTCCCCCCGGGTCGGGTTACCGGGCACTGAAGCTTTCTTT; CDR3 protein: CASSSPRVGLPGTEAFF
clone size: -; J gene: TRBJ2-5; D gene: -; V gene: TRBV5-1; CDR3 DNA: TGCGCCAGCAGCCGTTCAGTGGAGACCCAGTACTTC; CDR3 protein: CASSRSVETQYF
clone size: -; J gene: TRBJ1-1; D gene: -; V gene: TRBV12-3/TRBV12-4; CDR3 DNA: TGTGCCAGCAGCTGGGTGGGCACTGAAGCTTTCTTT; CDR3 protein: CASSWVGTEAFF
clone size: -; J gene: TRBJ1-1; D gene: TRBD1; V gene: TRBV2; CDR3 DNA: TGTGCCACCGGACAGGAAGTTATGAACACTGAAGCTTTCTTT; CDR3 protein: CATGQEVMNTEAFF
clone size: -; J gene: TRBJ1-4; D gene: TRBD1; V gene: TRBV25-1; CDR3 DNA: TGTGCCAGCAGTCCCGGGACAGGGGTTGAAAAACTGTTTTTT; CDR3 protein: CASSPGTGVEKLFF
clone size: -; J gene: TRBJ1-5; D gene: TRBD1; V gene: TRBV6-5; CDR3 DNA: TGTGCCAGCAGCTCGACAGGGGCCGGCCAGCCCCAGCATTTT; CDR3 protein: CASSSTGAGQPQHF
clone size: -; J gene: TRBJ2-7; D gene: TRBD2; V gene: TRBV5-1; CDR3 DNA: TGCGCCAGCAGCAGCGGGACCGGGGCCCTCGAGCAGTACTTC; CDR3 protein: CASSSGTGALEQYF
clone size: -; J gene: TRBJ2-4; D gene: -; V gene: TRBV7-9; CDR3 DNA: TGTGCCAGCAGCTCGGCTTTTCCTGCCAAAAACATTCAGTACTTC; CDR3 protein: CASSSAFPAKNIQYF
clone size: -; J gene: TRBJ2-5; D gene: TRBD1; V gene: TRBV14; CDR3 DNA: TGTGCCAGCAGCCTTAGGACAGGAATGGGTCAGACCCAGTACTTC; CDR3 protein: CASSLRTGMGQTQYF
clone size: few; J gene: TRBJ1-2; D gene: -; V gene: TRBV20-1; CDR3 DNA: TGCAGTGCTAGTTTGTCAGACTATGGCTACACCTTC; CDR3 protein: CSASLSDYGYTF
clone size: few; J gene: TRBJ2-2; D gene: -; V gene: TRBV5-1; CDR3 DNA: TGCGCCAGCAGCTTCGGATTTACCGGGGAGCTGTTTTTT; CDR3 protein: CASSFGFTGELFF
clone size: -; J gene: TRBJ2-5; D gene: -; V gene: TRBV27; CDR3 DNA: TGTGCCAGCAGTCCCCGTTTGTCGGGGGGCAGGTGGGAGACCCAGTACTTC; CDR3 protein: CASSPRLSGGRWETQYF
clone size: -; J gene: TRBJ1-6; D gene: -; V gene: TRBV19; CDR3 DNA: TGTGCCAGTAGGATAGGGAATAATTCACCCCTCCACTTT; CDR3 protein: CASRIGNNSPLHF
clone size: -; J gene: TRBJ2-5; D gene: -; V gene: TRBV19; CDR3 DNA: TGTGCCAGTAGTGTTCGGGAGACCCAGTACTTC; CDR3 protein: CASSVRETQYF
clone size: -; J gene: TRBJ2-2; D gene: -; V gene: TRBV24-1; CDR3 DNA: TGTGCCACCAGTGATAGAGCGATTAACACCGGGGAGCTGTTTTTT; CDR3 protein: CATSDRAINTGELFF
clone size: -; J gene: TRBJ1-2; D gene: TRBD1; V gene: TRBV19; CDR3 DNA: TGTGCCAGTGATAGACAGGGCGGGATTAACTATGGCTACACCTTC; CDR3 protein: CASDRQGGINYGYTF
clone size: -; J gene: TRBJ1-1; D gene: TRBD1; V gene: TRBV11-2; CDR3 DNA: TGTGCCAGCAGCTCCCTGAAGGGGGCGACAACCCCTGAAGCTTTCTTT; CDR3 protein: CASSSLKGATTPEAFF
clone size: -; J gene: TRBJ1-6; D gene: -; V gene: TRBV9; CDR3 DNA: TGTGCCAGCAGCGTAGTCCACTCCTATAATTCACCCCTCCACTTT; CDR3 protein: CASSVVHSYNSPLHF
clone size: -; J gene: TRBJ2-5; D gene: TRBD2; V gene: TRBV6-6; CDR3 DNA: TGTGCCAGCAGTTACGGGCGGGAGATCGGCGGAGAGACCCAGTACTTC; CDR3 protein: CASSYGREIGGETQYF
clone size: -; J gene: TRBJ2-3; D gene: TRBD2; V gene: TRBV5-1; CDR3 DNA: TGCGCCAGCAGCTTGGGAGCGGGAGTTGGGACAGATACGCAGTATTTT; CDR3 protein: CASSLGAGVGTDTQYF
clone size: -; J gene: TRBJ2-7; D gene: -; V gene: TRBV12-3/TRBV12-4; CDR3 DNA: TGTGCCAGCAGTTCGACGCCTCTCTACGAGCAGTACTTC; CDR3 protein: CASSSTPLYEQYF
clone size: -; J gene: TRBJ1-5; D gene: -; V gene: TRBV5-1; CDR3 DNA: TGCGCCAGCAGCCCGGGGACCGATAGCAATCAGCCCCAGCATTTT; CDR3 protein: CASSPGTDSNQPQHF
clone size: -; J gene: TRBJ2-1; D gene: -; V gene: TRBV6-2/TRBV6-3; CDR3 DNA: TGTGCCAGCAGCCCCAATTGGTGGGCGGGTTCCTACAATGAGCAGTTCTTC; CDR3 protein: CASSPNWWAGSYNEQFF
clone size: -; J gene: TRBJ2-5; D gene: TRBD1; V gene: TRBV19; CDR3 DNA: TGTGCCAGTACGAGGGACAGTTGGGGGGAGACCCAGTACTTC; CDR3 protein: CASTRDSWGETQYF
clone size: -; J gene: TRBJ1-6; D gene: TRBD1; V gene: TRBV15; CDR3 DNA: TGTGCCACCAGCAGAGGACAGGGGGCCGCTGGTAATTCACCCCTCCACTTT; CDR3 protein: CATSRGQGAAGNSPLHF
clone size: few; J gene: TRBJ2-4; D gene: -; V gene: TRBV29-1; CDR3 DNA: TGCAGCGTTGGGAGGGGGGGGACCAAAAACATTCAGTACTTC; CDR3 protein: CSVGRGGTKNIQYF
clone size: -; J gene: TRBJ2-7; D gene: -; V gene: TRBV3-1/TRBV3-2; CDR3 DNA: TGTGCCAGCAGCTTTAGCGGCTCCTACGAGCAGTACTTC; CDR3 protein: CASSFSGSYEQYF
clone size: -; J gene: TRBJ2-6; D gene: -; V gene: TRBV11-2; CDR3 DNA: TGTGCCAGCAGCTTAGTACCCTATGGATCTGGGGCCAACGTCCTGACTTTC; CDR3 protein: CASSLVPYGSGANVLTF
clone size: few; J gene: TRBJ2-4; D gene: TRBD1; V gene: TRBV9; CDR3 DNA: TGTGCCAGCAGCGGACCCTTTGGGGACAGGGGTTACAAAAACATTCAGTACTTC; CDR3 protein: CASSGPFGDRGYKNIQYF
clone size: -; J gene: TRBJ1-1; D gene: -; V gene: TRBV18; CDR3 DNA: TGTGCCAGCTCCATGGGCCGGAACACTGAAGCTTTCTTT; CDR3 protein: CASSMGRNTEAFF
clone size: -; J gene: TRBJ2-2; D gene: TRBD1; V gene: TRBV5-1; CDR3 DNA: TGCGCCAGCAGCTTCGCGTTCCCCGGACAGGGGAACACCGGGGAGCTGTTTTTT; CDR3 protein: CASSFAFPGQGNTGELFF
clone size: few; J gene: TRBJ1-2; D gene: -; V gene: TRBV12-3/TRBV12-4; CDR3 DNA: TGTGCCAGCAGCCCTGCGGGCCCTCATGGCTACACCTTC; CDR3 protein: CASSPAGPHGYTF
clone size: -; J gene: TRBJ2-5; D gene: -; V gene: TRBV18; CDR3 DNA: TGTGCCAGCTCACCAGGTCGGCTACACGAGGAGACCCAGTACTTC; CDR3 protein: CASSPGRLHEETQYF
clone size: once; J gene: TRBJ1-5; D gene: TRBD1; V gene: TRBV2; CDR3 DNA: TGTGCCAGCAGAGGGGACAGGAGCCAACATCAGCCCCAGCATTTT; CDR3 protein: CASRGDRSQHQPQHF
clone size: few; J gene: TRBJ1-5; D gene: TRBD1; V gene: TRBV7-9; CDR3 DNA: TGTGCCAGCAGCCCTGGACAGGCGAATCAGCCCCAGCATTTT; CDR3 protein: CASSPGQANQPQHF
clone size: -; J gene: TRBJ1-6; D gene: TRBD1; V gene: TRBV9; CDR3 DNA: TGTGCCAGCAGCGTGTTGGACAGGGCAAATTCACCCCTCCACTTT; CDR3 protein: CASSVLDRANSPLHF
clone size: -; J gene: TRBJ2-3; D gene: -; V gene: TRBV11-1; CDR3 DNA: TGTGCCAGCAGCTTACCTGGACTCACCAGTGCGCAGTATTTT; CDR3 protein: CASSLPGLTSAQYF
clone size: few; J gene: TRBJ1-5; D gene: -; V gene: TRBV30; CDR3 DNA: TGTGCCTGGAGTGATCGGTCAGGTCAGCCCCAGCATTTT; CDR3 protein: CAWSDRSGQPQHF
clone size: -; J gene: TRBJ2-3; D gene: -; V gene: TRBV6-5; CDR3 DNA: TGTGCCAGCCTTCCTTCAACAGGGGATACGCAGTATTTT; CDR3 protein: CASLPSTGDTQYF
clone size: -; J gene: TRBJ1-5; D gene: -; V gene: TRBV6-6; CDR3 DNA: TGTGCCAGCAGTAAACAGGAAATCAATCAGCCCCAGCATTTT; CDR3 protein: CASSKQEINQPQHF
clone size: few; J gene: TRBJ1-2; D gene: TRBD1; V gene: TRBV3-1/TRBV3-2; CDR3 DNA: TGTGCCAGCAGCCCGACAGGGAACTATGGCTACACCTTC; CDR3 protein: CASSPTGNYGYTF
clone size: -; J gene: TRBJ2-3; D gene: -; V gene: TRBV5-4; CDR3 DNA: TGTGCCAGCAGCTTGTACAGGGCGGGAGATACGCAGTATTTT; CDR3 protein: CASSLYRAGDTQYF
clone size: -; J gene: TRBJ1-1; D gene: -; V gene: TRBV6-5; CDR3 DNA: TGTGCCAGCACAGGGAGGTTGAACACTGAAGCTTTCTTT; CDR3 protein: CASTGRLNTEAFF
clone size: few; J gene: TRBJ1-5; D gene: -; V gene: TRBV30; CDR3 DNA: TGTGCCTGGAGTGTAGCAAGTTCGGGGAATCAGCCCCAGCATTTT; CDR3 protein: CAWSVASSGNQPQHF
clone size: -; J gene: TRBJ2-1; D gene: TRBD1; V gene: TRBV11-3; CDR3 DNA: TGTGCCAGCAGCTTGGGATCCGGGACAGGGGAGCATGAGCAGTTCTTC; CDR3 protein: CASSLGSGTGEHEQFF
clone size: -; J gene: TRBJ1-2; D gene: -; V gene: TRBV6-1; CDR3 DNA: TGTGCCAGCAGTCAAGCCCACCTACTCTATGGCTACACCTTC; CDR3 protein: CASSQAHLLYGYTF